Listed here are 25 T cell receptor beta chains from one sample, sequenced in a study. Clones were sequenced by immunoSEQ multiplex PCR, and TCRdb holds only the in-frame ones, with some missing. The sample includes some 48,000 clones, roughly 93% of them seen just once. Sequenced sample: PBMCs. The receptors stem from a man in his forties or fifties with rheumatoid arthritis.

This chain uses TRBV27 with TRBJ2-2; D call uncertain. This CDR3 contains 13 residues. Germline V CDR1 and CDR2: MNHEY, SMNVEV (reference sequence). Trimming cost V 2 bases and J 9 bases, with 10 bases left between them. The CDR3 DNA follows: TGTGCCAGCAGTTTAGGCGGAATCCGGGAGCTGTTTTTT. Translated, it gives CASSLGGIRELFF.

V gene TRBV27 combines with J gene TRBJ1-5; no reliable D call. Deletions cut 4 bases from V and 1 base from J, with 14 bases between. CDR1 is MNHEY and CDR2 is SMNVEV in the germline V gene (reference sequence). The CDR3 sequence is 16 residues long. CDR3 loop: CASSSLALRSNQPQHF. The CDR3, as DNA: TGTGCCAGCAGTTCTCTGGCCCTCAGGAGCAATCAGCCCCAGCATTTT.

CDR3 nucleotide sequence: TGTGCCAGCAGTTTACTAAGCGGGAGGGCGACCTACGAGCAGTACTTC. Translated, it gives CASSLLSGRATYEQYF. This chain uses TRBV28 with TRBJ2-7; 10 bases align to TRBD2. With V trimmed by 2 bases and J by 2 bases, 6 bases remained unmatched. Germline CDR1 MDHEN, CDR2 SYDVKM. The CDR3 length is 16 residues.

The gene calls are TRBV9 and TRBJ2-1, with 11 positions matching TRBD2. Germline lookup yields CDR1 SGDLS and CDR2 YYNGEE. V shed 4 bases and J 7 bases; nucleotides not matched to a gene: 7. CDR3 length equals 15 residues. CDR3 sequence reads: CASSLGTSGTNEQFF. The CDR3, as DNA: TGTGCCAGCAGCCTAGGGACTAGCGGCACTAATGAGCAGTTCTTC. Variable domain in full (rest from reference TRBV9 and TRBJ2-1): DSGVTQTPKHLITATGQRVTLRCSPRSGDLSVYWYQQSLDQGLQFLIQYYNGEERAKGNILERFSAQQFPDLHSELNLSSLELGDSALYFCASSLGTSGTNEQFFGPGTRLTVL.

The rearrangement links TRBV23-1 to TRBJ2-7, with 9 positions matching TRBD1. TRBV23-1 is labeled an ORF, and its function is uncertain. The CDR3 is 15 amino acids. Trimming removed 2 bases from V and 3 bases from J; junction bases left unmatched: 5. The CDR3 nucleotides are TGCGCCAGCAGTCAAGAGACAGGGGGAAACTACGAGCAGTACTTC. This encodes CASSQETGGNYEQYF.

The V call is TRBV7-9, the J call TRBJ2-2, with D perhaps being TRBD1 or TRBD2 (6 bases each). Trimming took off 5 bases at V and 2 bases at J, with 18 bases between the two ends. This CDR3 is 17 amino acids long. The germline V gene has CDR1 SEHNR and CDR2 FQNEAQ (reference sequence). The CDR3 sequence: CASSPSSGAINTGELFF. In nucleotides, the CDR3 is TGTGCCAGCAGCCCATCTTCGGGGGCTATTAACACCGGGGAGCTGTTTTTT.

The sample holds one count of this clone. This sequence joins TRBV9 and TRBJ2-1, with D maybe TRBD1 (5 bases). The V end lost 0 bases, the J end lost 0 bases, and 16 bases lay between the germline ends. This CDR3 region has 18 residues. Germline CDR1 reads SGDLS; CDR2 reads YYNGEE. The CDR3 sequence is CASSVGGAAYSSYNEQFF. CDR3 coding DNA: TGTGCCAGCAGCGTAGGTGGGGCCGCATATAGCTCCTACAATGAGCAGTTCTTC.

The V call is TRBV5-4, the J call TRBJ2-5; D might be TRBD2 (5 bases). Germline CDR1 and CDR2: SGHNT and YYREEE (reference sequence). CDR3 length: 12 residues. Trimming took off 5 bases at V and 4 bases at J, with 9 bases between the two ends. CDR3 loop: CASRGEGETQYF. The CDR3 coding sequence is TGTGCCAGCAGAGGTGAGGGAGAGACCCAGTACTTC.

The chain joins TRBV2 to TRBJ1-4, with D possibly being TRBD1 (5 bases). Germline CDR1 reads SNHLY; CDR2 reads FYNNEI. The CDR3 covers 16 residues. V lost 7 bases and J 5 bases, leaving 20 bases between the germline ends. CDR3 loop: CASTAVGGLLNEKLFF. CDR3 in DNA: TGTGCCAGCACCGCAGTTGGGGGACTTTTAAATGAAAAACTGTTTTTT.

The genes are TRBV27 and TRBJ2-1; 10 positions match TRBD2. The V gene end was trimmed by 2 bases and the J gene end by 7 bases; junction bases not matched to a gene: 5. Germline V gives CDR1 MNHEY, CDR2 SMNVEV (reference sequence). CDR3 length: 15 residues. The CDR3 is CASSLSGRVVNEQFF. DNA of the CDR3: TGTGCCAGCAGTTTAAGCGGGAGGGTCGTAAATGAGCAGTTCTTC.

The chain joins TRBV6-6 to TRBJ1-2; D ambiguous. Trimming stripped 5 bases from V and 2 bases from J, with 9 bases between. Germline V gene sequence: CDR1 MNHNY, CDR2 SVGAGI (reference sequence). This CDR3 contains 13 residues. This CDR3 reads CASSGRENYGYTF. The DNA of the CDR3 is TGTGCCAGCAGTGGCCGGGAAAACTATGGCTACACCTTC.

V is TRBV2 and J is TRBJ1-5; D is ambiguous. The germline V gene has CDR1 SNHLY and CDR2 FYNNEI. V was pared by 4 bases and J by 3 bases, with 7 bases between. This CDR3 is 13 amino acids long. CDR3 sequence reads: CASSVNVNQPQHF. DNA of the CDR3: TGTGCCAGCAGTGTAAACGTCAATCAGCCCCAGCATTTT.

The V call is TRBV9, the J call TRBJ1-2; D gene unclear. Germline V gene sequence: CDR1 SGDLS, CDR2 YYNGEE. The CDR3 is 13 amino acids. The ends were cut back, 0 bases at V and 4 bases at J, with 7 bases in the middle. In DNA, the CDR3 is TGTGCCAGCAGCGTAGAGGAGGGCTATGGCTACACCTTC. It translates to CASSVEEGYGYTF.

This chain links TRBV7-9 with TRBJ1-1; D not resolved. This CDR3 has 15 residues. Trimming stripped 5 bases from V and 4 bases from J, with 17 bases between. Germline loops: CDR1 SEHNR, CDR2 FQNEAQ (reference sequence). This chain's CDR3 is CASSPLDSVGTEAFF. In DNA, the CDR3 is TGTGCCAGCAGCCCCCTGGACTCAGTGGGCACTGAAGCTTTCTTT.

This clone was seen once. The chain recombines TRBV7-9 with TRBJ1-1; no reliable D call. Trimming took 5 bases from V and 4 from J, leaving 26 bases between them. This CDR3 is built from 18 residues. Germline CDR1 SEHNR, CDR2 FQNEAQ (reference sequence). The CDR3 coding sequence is TGTGCCAGCAGCCCCCAAAACGAAATAGTAAAGGTGGGCACTGAAGCTTTCTTT. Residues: CASSPQNEIVKVGTEAFF.

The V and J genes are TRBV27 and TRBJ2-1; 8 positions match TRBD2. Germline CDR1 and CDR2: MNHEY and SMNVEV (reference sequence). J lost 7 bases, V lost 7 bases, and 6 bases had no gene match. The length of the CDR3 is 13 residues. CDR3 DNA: TGTGCCAGCAACAGAGCGGGAGAAAATGAGCAGTTCTTC. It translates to CASNRAGENEQFF.

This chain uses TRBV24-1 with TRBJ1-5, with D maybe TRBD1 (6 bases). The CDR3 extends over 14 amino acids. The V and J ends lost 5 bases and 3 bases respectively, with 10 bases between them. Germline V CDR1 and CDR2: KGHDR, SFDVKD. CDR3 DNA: TGTGCCACCAGTGTGACAGGATACAATCAGCCCCAGCATTTT. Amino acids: CATSVTGYNQPQHF.

CDR3 DNA: TGTGCCAGCATCCCCCAGACAGGACCATACGAGCAGTACTTC. Amino acid sequence: CASIPQTGPYEQYF. The chain uses TRBV6-5 and TRBJ2-7, with D possibly TRBD1 on 6 matching bases. The CDR3 is 14 residues long. Germline CDR1 is MNHEY and CDR2 is SVGAGI. The V end was cut by 7 bases, the J end by 4 bases, with 17 bases between.

CDR3 loop: CAISPRPGTGYSLATYEQYF. DNA of the CDR3: TGTGCCATCAGTCCCCGGCCCGGGACAGGGTATAGCCTTGCAACCTACGAGCAGTACTTC. J is TRBJ2-7 and V is TRBV10-3, with 9 bases matching TRBD1. After removal of 5 bases from V and 2 bases from J, the junction contained 22 bases not matched to a gene. This CDR3 comprises 20 residues. Germline values: CDR1 ENHRY, CDR2 SYGVKD.

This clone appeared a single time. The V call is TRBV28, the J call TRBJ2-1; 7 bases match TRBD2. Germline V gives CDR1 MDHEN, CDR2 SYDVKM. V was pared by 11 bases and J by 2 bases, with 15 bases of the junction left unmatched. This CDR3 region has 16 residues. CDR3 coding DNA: TGTGCCTCACTCGGCAGCGGGGCCACCCCCTACAATGAGCAGTTCTTC. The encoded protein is CASLGSGATPYNEQFF. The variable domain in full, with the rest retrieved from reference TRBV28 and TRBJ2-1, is DVKVTQSSRYLVKRTGEKVFLECVQDMDHENMFWYRQDPGLGLRLIYFSYDVKMKEKGDIPEGYSVSREKKERFSLILESASTNQTSMYLCASLGSGATPYNEQFFGPGTRLTVL.

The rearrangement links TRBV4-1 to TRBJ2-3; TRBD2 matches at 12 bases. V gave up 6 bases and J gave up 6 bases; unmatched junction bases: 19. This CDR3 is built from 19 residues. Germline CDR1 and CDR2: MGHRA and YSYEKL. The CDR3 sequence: CASSPRPLTASGGEDTQYF. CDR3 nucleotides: TGCGCCAGCAGTCCTAGACCCCTCACGGCTAGCGGGGGGGAGGATACGCAGTATTTT.

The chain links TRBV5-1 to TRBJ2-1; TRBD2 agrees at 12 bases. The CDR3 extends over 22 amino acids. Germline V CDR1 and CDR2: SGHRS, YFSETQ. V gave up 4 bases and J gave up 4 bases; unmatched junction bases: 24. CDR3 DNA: TGCGCCAGCAGCCTACCTAGAACAGGGGAGGTGACTAGCGGGGGCGGGTACAATGAGCAGTTCTTC. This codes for CASSLPRTGEVTSGGGYNEQFF.

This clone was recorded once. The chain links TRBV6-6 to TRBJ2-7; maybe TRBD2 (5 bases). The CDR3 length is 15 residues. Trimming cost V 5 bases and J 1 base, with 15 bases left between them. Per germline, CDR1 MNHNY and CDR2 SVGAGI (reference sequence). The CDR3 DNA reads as TGTGCCAGCAGTCACGACAAACTAGGTTCCTACGAGCAGTACTTC. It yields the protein CASSHDKLGSYEQYF.

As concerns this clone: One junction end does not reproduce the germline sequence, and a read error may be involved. CDR3: CASSARRDTLQQTQYF. DNA of the CDR3: TGTGCCAGCAGTGCACGTAGGGACACTCTCCAACAGACCCAGTACTTC. The genes are TRBV6-1 and TRBJ2-5; tentatively, D is TRBD1 (6 bases). Germline-derived CDR1 and CDR2 are MNHNS and SASEGT. The length of the CDR3 is 16 residues.

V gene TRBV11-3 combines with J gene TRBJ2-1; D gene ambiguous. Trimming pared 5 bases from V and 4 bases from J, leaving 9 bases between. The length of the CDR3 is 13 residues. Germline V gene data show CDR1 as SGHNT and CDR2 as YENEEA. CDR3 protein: CASSLGLYNEQFF. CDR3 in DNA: TGTGCCAGCAGCCTCGGGTTGTACAATGAGCAGTTCTTC.